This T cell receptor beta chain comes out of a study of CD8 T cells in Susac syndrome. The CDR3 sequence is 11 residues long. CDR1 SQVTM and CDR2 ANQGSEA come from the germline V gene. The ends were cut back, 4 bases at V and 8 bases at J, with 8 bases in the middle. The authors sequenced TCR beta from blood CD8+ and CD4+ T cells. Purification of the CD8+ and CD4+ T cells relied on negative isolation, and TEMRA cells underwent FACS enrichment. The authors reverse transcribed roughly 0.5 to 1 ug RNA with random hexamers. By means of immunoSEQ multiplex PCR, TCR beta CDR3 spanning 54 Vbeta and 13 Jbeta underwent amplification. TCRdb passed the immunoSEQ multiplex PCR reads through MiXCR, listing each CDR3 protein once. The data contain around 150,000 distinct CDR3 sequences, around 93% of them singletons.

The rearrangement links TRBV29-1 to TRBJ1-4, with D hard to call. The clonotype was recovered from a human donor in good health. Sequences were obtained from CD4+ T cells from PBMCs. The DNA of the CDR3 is TGCAGCGTTGGAGGGATCGAAAAACTGTTTTTT. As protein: CSVGGIEKLFF.